The clone carrying this TCR beta chain was recorded at least ten times. At one end, the junction sequence differs from germline, possibly due to a read error. Time point defined: pre-treatment sample, taken before nivolumab and TIL therapy. Most excised metastases sampled were pleural nodules or supraclavicular lymph nodes. Germline-derived CDR1 and CDR2 are SSHAT and FNYEAQ (reference sequence). The CDR3 is 14 residues long. This sample was taken from a study of TIL therapy for anti-PD-1-resistant metastatic lung cancer. About the study: Tumors had a median PD-L1 proportion score of about 6%. Most patients had lung adenocarcinoma.

This was the immunoSEQ v3 assay. Sequencing was performed with immunoSEQ multiplex PCR; in TCRdb, only in-frame clones are kept and a portion is missing. The repertoire holds more than 90,000 clones, with about three fifths as singletons. The receptor comes from a person between 25 and 79 years old with non-small cell lung cancer. The sequencing used tumor tissue, collected at baseline. The chain couples TRBV7-7 to TRBJ2-3; no reliable D call. CDR3 in amino acids: CASSPNVGTDTQYF. The CDR3 coding sequence is TGTGCTAGCAGCCCGAACGTGGGCACAGATACGCAGTATTTT.